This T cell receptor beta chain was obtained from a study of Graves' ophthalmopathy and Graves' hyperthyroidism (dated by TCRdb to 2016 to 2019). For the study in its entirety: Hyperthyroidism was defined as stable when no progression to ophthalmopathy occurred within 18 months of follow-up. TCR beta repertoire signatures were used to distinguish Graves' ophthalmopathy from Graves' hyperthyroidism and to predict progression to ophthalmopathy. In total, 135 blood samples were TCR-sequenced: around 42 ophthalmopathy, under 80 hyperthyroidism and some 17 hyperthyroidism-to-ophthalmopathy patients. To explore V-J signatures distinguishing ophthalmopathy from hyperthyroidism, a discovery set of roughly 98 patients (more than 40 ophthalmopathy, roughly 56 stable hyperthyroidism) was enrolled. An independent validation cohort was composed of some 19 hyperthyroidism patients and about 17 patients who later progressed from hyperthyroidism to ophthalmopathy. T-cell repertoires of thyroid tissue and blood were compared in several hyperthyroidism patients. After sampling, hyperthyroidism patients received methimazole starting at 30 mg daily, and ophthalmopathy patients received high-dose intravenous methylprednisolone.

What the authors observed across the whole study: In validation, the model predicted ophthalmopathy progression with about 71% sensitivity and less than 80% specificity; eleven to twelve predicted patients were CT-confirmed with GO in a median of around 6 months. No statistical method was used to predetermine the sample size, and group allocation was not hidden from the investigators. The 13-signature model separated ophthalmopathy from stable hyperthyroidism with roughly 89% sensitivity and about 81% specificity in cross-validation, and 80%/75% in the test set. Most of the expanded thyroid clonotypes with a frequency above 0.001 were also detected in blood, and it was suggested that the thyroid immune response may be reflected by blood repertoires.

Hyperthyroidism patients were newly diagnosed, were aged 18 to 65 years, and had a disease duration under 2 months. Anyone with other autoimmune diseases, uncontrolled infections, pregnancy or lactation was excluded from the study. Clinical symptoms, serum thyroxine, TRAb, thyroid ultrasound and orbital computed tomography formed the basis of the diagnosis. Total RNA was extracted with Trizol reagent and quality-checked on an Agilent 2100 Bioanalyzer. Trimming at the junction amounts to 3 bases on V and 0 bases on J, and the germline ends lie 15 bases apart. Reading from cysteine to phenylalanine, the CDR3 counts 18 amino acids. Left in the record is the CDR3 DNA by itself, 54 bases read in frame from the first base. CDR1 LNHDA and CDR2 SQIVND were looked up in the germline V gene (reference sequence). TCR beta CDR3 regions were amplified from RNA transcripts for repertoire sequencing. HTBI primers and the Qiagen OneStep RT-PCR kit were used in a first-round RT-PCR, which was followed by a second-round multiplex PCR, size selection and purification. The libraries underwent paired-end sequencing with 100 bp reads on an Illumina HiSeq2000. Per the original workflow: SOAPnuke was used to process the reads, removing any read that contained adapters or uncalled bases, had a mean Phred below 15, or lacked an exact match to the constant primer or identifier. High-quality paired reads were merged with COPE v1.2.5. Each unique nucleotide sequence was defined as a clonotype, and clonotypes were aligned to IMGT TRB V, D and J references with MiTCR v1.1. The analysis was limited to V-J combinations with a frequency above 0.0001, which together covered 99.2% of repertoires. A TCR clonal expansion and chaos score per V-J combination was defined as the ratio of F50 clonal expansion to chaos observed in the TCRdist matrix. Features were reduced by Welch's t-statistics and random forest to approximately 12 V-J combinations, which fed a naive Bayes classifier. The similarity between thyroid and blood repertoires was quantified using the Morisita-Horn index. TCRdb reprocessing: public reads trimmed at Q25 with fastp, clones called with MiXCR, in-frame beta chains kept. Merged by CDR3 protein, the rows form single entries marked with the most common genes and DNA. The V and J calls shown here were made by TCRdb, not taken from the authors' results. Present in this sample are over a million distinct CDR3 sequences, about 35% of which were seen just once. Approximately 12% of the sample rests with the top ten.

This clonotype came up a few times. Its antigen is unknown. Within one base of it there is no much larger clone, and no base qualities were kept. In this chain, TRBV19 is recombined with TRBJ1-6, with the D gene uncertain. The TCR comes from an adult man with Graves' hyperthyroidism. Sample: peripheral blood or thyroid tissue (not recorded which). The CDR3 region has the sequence CASSIDLEWPSYNSPLHF. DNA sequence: TGTGCCAGTAGTATCGATTTGGAATGGCCCTCCTATAATTCACCCCTCCACTTT. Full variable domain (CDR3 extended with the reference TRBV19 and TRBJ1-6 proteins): DGGITQSPKYLFRKEGQNVTLSCEQNLNHDAMYWYRQDPGQGLRLIYYSQIVNDFQKGDIAEGYSVSREKKESFPLTVTSAQKNPTAFYLCASSIDLEWPSYNSPLHFGNGTRLTVT.